This TCR beta chain was observed in a study of long-term antiretroviral therapy in people with HIV. Overall study findings and caveats: Within the repertoire, clones expanded before ART were dominant at all time points.

As for this clone: The target antigen is unknown.

Investigators performed immunoSEQ version v3.0 at survey level. Using immunoSEQ multiplex PCR, the repertoire was profiled, and TCRdb retains in-frame clones only, with some absent. The data contain about 29,000 clones, 78% of them singletons. This CDR3 is 14 amino acids long. The V gene end was trimmed by 4 bases and the J gene end by 6 bases; junction bases not matched to a gene: 9. CDR1 is SGDLS, CDR2 YYNGEE, per germline. This clonotype was sampled from a man aged 18 to 29 with HIV. Sequences were derived from unsorted PBMCs, sampled 1.5 years before starting antiretroviral therapy. This sequence joins TRBV9 and TRBJ1-1; 7 bases fit TRBD1. The CDR3 here is CASSPQGHNAEAFF. The CDR3 DNA reads as TGTGCCAGCAGCCCACAGGGGCATAACGCTGAAGCTTTCTTT.